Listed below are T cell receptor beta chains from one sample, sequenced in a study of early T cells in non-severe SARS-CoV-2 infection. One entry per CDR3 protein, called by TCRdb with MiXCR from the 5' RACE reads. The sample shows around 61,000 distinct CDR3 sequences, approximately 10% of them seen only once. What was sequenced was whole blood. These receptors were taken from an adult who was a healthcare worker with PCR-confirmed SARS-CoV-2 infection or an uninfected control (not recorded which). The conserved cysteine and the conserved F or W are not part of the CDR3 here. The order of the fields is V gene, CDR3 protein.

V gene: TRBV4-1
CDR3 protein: ASSQDLGLPGGVYNEQF

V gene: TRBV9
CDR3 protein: ASSVGGGHGRKT

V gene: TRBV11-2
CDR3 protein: ASSPTREHTQY

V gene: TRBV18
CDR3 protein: ASSPIRAQETQY

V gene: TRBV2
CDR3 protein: ASSDGQGPDTQY

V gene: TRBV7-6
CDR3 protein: ASSSWGRDTIY

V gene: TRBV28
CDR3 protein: ASSLGTALLPYEQY

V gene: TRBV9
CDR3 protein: ASSVGSGGPHEQY

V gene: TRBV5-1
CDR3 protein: ASSFGDGRDEQF

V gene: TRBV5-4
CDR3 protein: ASSPDRDYGYT

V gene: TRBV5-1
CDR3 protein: ASSRTEEYGYT

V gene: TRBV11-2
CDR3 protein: ASSLDSHGVGIYGYT

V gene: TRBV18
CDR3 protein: ASSPPGLGSSYEQY